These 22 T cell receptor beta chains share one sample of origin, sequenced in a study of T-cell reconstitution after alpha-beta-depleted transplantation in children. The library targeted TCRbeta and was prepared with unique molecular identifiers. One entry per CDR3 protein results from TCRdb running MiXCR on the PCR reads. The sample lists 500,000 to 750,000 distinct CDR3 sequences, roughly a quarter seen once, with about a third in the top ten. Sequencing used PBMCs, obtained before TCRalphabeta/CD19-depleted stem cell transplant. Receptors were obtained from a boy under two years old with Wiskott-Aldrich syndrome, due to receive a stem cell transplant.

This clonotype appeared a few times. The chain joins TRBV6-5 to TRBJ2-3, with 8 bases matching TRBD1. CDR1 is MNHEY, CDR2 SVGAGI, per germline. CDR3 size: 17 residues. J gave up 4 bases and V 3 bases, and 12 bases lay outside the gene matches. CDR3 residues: CASSYKGRTGIADTQYF. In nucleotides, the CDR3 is TGTGCCAGCAGTTATAAGGGCCGGACAGGGATCGCAGATACGCAGTATTTT.

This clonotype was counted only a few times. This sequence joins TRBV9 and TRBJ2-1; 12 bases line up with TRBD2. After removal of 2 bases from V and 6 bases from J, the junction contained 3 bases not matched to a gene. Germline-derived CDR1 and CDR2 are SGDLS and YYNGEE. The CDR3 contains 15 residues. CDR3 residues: CASSVELAGGNEQFF. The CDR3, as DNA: TGTGCCAGCAGCGTCGAACTAGCGGGAGGCAATGAGCAGTTCTTC.

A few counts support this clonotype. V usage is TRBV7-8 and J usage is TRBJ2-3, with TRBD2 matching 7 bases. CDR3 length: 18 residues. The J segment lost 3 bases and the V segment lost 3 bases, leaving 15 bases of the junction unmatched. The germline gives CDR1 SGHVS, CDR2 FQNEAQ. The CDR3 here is CASSFPVEGGSDTDTQYF. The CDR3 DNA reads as TGTGCCAGCAGCTTCCCCGTTGAGGGCGGGAGCGATACAGATACGCAGTATTTT.

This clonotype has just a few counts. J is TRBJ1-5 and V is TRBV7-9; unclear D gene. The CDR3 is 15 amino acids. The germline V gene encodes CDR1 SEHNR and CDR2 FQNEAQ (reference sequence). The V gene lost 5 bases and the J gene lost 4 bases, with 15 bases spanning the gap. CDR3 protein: CASSPGGGQNQPQHF. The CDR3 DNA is TGTGCCAGCAGCCCAGGAGGTGGGCAGAATCAGCCCCAGCATTTT.

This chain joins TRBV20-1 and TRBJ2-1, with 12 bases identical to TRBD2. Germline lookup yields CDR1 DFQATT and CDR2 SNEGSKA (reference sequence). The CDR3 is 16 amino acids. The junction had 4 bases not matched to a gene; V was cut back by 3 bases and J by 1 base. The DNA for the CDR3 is TGCAGTGCTAGCCCCGGACTAGCGGGATCCTACAATGAGCAGTTCTTC. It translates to CSASPGLAGSYNEQFF.

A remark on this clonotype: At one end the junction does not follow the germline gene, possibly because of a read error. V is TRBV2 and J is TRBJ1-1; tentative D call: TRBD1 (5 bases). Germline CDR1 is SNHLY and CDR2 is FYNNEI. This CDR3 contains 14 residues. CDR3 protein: CASSEGGVGTEAFF. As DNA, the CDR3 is TGTGCCAGCAGCGAAGGAGGGGTAGGCACTGAAGCTTTCTTT.

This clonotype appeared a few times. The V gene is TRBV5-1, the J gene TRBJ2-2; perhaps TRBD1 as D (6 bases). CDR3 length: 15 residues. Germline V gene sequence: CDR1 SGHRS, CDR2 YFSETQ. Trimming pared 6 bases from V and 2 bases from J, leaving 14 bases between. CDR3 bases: TGCGCCAGCAACCCATCCGGGACAAACACCGGGGAGCTGTTTTTT. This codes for CASNPSGTNTGELFF.

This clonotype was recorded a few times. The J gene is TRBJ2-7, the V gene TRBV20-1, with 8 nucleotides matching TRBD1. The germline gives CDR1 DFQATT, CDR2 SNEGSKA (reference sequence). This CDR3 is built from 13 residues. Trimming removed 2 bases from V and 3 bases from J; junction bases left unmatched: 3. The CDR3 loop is CSARQGAGYEQYF. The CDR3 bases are TGCAGTGCTAGACAGGGGGCGGGCTACGAGCAGTACTTC.

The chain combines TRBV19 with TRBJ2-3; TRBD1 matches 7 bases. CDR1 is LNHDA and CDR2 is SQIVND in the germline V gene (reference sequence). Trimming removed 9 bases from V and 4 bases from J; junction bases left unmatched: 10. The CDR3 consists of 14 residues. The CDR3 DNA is TGTGCCAGCCGAACAGGGGAATTGGCAGATACGCAGTATTTT. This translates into CASRTGELADTQYF.

The CDR3 here is CSARDFYGMNEKLFF. The CDR3 DNA sequence: TGCAGTGCTAGAGATTTTTACGGCATGAATGAAAAACTGTTTTTT. The V and J genes are TRBV20-1 and TRBJ1-4; D unclear. The CDR3 contains 15 residues. Germline CDR1 is DFQATT and CDR2 is SNEGSKA (reference sequence). The V end lost 0 bases, the J end lost 5 bases, and 13 bases lay between the germline ends.

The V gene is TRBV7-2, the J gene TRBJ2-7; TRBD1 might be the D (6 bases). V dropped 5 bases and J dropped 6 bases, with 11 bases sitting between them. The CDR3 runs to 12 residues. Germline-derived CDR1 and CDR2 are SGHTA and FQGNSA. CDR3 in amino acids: CASSPGQFEQYF. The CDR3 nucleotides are TGTGCCAGCAGCCCCGGACAGTTCGAGCAGTACTTC.

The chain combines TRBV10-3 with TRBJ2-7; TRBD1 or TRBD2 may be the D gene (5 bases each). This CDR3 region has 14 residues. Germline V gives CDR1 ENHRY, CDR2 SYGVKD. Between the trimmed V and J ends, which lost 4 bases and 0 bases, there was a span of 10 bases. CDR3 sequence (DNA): TGTGCCATCAGTGGGGACGGGATCTCCTACGAGCAGTACTTC. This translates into CAISGDGISYEQYF.

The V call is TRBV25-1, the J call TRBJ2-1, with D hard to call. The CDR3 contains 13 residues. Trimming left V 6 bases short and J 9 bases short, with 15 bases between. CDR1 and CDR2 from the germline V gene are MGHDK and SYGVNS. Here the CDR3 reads CASRASAVREQFF. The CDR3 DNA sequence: TGTGCCAGCAGAGCCTCGGCGGTTCGTGAGCAGTTCTTC.

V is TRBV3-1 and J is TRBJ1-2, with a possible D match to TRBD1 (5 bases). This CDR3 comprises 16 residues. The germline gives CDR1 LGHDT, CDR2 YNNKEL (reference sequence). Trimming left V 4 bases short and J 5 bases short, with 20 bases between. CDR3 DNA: TGTGCCAGCAGCCCTCTAAGCCAGGGTTTGGCATATGGCTACACCTTC. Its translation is CASSPLSQGLAYGYTF. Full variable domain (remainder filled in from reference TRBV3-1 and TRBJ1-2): DTAVSQTPKYLVTQMGNDKSIKCEQNLGHDTMYWYKQDSKKFLKIMFSYNNKELIINETVPNRFSPKSPDKAHLNLHINSLELGDSAVYFCASSPLSQGLAYGYTFGSGTRLTVV.

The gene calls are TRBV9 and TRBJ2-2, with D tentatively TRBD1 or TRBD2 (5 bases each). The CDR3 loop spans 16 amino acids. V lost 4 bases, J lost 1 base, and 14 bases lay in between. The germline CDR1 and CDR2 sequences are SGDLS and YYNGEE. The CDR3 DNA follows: TGTGCCAGCAGCCTCGGAGGCAGGGAGAACACCGGGGAGCTGTTTTTT. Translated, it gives CASSLGGRENTGELFF.

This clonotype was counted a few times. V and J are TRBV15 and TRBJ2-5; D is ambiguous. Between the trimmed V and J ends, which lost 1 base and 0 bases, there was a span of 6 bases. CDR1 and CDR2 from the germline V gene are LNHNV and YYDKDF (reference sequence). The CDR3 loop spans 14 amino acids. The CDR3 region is CATSRGRDQETQYF. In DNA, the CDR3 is TGTGCCACCAGCAGAGGTAGAGACCAAGAGACCCAGTACTTC.

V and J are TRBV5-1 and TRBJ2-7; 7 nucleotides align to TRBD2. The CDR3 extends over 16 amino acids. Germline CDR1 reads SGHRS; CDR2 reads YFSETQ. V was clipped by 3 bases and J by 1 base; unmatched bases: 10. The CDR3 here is CASSWGTPGLSYEQYF. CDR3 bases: TGCGCCAGCAGCTGGGGGACTCCGGGACTATCCTACGAGCAGTACTTC.

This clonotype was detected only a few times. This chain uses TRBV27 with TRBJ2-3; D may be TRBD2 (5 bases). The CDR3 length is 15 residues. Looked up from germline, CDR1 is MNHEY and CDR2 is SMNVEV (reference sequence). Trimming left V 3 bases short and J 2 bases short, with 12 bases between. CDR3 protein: CASSFSRGVTDTQYF. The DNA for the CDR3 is TGTGCCAGCAGTTTCTCCCGGGGAGTCACAGATACGCAGTATTTT.

CDR3 bases: TGCGCCAGCAGCTTGGCCGTGGAAGGCTATGAAAAACTGTTTTTT. This encodes CASSLAVEGYEKLFF. The chain recombines TRBV5-1 with TRBJ1-4; D remains ambiguous. The CDR3 has 15 residues. The V gene lost 0 bases and the J gene lost 6 bases, with 12 bases spanning the gap. In germline, CDR1 is SGHRS, CDR2 YFSETQ.

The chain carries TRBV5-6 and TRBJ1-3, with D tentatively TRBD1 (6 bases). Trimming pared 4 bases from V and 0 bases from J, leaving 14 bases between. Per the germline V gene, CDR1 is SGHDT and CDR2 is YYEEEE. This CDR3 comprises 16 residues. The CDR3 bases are TGTGCCAGCAGCCTCCCCAGGACAGCCTCTGGAAACACCATATATTTT. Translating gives CASSLPRTASGNTIYF.

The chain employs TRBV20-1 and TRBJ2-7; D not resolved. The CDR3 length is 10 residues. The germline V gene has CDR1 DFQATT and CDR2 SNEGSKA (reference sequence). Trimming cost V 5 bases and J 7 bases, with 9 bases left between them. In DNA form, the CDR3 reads TGCAGTGCTCGCCTGCAGGAGCAGTACTTC. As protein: CSARLQEQYF.

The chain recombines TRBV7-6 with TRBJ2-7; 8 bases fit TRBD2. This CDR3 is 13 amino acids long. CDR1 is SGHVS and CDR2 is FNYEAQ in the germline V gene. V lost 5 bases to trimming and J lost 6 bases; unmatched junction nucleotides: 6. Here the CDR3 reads CASSMTSEREQYF. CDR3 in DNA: TGTGCCAGCAGCATGACTAGCGAACGCGAGCAGTACTTC.